This T cell receptor (beta chain) derives from a study of cytomegalovirus exposure and HLA in healthy donors (dated by TCRdb to 2016 to 2017). At the level of the whole study: According to a later analysis, one platform produced both the 120 validation repertoires and the 670 or so repertoires of the first cohort. The study was designed to test whether signatures of past pathogen exposure could be identified by cataloging public T cell receptors. High-throughput TCR immunosequencing, statistical association of individual TCRs with disease status, and machine learning were combined to predict cytomegalovirus infection status. In addition to the first cohort of 666 subjects, a separate validation cohort of 120 different subjects was used. Summary of the overall study and its limitations: According to the authors, the approach could potentially be generalized to other disease states and immunological phenotypes. The study gave a list of some 150 TCR beta chains associated with cytomegalovirus. The classifier was reported to diagnose cytomegalovirus status with high specificity and sensitivity in both the original cohort and the validation cohort. Of the cluster scores, roughly 95% were above 0 in a later analysis, which found that TCRs clustered in the first cohort also tended to co-occur in the 120 validation repertoires. Three of the identified cytomegalovirus-associated TCR beta chains were confirmed in vitro to be specific for cytomegalovirus antigens. A later analysis had no HLA typing for the validation cohort, so co-occurrence there was scored across all 130 or so repertoires. Across donors, most TCR sequences were observed very rarely, whereas some public TCRs were present in many individuals.

The library was produced with the immunoSEQ multiplex PCR assay. For the original study's pipeline: To diagnose cytomegalovirus status from the catalog of TCR beta chain sequences, a statistical classification framework was built. The source is immuneACCESS, and TCRdb retained only in-frame sequences with V and J called. Part of the clones is not carried over; for the studies checked, unresolved V genes explain less than half of this, and the remainder is unexplained. V, J and clone size reflect that table, while D and trimming were determined from the DNA. In all, the sample holds 150,000 to 200,000 clones, and 84% of those were seen once. The ten most abundant clones make up approximately 10% of the sample. Notes on this clone: Its antigen is unknown. No base quality information exists; no much larger clone differs at one position.

Separate from the roughly 660-subject first cohort, the validation cohort of more than 90 subjects was the group to which the donors belonged. Sequences MNHEY (CDR1) and SVGAGI (CDR2) are obtained from the germline V gene. From the cysteine up to the phenylalanine, the CDR3 has a length of 16 residues. Only CDR3 DNA remains: 48 bases, in frame from the first base. Relative to germline, V is 2 bases shorter and J is 3 bases shorter, with 13 bases between their ends. The sequenced sample consisted of PBMCs. The rearranged chain carries TRBV6-5 and TRBJ2-2; the D gene is perhaps TRBD2, from 6 matching bases. The receptor's source is a man aged 30 to 39 in good health and CMV-seropositive. The CDR3 protein is CASSYPFGTHTGELFF. The nucleotide sequence reads as follows: TGTGCCAGCAGTTACCCCTTTGGGACTCACACCGGGGAGCTGTTTTTT.